This TCR beta chain was profiled in a study of blood T cell repertoires in COVID-19. Study at large: Spain, Italy and the United States supplied samples that represented acute and convalescent COVID-19. Nucleic acid was either cDNA or gDNA, and it came from T cells, B-cell-depleted T cells, or PBMCs.

CDR1 and CDR2 (germline): ENHRY, SYGVKD. V was pared by 3 bases and J by 2 bases, with 5 bases of the junction left unmatched. This CDR3 spans 15 amino acids. In the study's own analysis: Researchers report that nucleated cell counts were estimated from reference gene primer amplification. TCRdb's copy holds only in-frame clones and misses some; the assay was immunoSEQ multiplex PCR. V and J calls plus clone size are reproduced from that table; the DNA served to infer D and trimming. The sample has 200,000 to 250,000 clones, around 82% seen once. The sequence derives from a human donor in a cohort sampled during active COVID-19. Sequencing was performed on peripheral blood. The chain recombines TRBV10-3 with TRBJ2-7, with 9 bases aligning to TRBD2. CDR3 region: CAISDPVAGAYEQYF. CDR3 nucleotide sequence: TGTGCCATCAGTGACCCCGTAGCGGGGGCCTACGAGCAGTACTTC.